This T cell receptor (beta chain) was sequenced during a study of human T cells and chemical hapten exposure. On the study more broadly: Skin of the upper inner arm, roughly 2 cm by roughly 2 cm, received 2% DPC for sensitization.

In this sample, this clonotype turned up many times. The time point here: patch test 1, 2 weeks after DPC sensitization. Sample treatment: therapeutic diphenylcyclopropenone sensitization with weekly scalp DPC. Using its own MiXCR run on the RACE reads, TCRdb lists one record per CDR3 protein. The sample lists approximately 350,000 distinct CDR3 sequences; approximately 6.9% were seen once. The source of this sequence is a woman under 30 with alopecia areata. Some clones in this sample may be carry-over from other donors' samples. Sequenced here: whole blood, sampled in connection with sensitization to the hapten diphenylcyclopropenone (DPC).

CDR3 sequence reads: CASLGWHNEQFF. CDR3 sequence (DNA): TGTGCCAGTCTCGGCTGGCACAATGAGCAGTTCTTC. This chain joins TRBV19 and TRBJ2-1; no clear D. The CDR3 length is 12 residues. CDR1 is LNHDA and CDR2 is SQIVND in the germline V gene (reference sequence). V shed 8 bases and J shed 5 bases, with 10 bases lying between them.